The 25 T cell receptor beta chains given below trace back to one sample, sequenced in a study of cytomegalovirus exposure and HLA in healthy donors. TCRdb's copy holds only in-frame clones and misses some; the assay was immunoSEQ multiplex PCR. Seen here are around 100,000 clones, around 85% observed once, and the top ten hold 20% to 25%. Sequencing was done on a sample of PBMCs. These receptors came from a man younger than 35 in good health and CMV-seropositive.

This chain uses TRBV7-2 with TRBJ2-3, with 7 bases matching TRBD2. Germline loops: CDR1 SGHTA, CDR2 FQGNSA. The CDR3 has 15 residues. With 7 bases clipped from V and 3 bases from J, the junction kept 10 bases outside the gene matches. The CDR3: CASTPGGSRTDTQYF. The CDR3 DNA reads TGTGCCAGCACCCCCGGCGGGAGTAGGACAGATACGCAGTATTTT.

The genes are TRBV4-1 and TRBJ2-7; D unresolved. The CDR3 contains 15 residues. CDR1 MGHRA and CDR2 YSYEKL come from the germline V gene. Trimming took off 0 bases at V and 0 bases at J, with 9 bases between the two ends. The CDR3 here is CASSQDWASSYEQYF. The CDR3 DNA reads TGCGCCAGCAGCCAAGACTGGGCCAGCTCCTACGAGCAGTACTTC.

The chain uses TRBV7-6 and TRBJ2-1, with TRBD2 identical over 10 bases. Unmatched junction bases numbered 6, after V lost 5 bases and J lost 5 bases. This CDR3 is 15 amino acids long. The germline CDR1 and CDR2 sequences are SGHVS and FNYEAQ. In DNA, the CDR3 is TGTGCCAGCAGCCTACTAGCGGGATTTAACAATGAGCAGTTCTTC. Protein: CASSLLAGFNNEQFF.

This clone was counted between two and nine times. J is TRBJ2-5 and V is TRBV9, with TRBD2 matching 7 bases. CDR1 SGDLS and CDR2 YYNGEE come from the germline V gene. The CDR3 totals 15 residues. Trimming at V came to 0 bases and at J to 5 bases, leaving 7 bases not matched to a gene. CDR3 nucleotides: TGTGCCAGCAGCGTAGGAGGCGGGAGACAGGAGACCCAGTACTTC. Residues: CASSVGGGRQETQYF.

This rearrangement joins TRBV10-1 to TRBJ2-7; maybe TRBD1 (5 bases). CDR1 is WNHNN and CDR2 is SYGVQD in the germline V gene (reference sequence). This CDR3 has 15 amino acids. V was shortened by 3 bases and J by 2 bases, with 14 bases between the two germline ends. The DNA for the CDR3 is TGCGCCAGCAGTGAAGGGGCGGCGGACACCTACGAGCAGTACTTC. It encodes CASSEGAADTYEQYF.

CDR3 DNA: TGTGCCAGCAGCTTGGGACTAGTAGGCCACGAGCAGTACGTC. Its protein is CASSLGLVGHEQYV. The rearrangement uses TRBV5-6 and TRBJ2-7; a possible D gene is TRBD2 (6 bases). The CDR3 loop spans 14 amino acids. In germline, CDR1 is SGHDT, CDR2 YYEEEE. V was pared by 0 bases and J by 5 bases, with 12 bases between.

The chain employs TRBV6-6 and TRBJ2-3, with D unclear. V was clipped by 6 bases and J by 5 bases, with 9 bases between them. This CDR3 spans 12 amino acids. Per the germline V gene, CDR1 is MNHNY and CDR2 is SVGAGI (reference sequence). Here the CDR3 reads CASSRAQDTQYF. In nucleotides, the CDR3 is TGTGCCAGCAGCCGCGCTCAAGATACGCAGTATTTT.

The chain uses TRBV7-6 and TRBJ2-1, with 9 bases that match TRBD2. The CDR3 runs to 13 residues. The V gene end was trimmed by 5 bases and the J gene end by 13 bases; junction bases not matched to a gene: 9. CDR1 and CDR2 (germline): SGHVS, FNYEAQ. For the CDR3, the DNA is TGTGCCAGCAGCGCCGGGACTAGCTCACTTCAGTTCTTC. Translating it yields CASSAGTSSLQFF.

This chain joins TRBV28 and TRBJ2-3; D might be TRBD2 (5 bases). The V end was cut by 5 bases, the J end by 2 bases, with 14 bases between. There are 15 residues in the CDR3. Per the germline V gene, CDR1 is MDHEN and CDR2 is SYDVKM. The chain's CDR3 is CASSLGELNTDTQYF. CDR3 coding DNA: TGTGCCAGCAGTCTTGGGGAGCTCAACACAGATACGCAGTATTTT.

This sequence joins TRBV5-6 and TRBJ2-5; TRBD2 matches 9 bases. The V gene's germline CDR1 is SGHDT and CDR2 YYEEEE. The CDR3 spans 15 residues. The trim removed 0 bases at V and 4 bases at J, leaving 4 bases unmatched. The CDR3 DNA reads TGTGCCAGCAGCTTGGCAGCGGGAGGTGCAGAGACCCAGTACTTC. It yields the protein CASSLAAGGAETQYF.

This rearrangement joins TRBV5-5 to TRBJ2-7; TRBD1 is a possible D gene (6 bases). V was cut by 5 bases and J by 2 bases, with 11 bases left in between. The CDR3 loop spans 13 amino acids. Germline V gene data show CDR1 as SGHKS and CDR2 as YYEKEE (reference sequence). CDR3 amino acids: CASSFTGTYEQYF. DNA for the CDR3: TGTGCCAGCAGTTTTACAGGGACCTACGAGCAGTACTTC.

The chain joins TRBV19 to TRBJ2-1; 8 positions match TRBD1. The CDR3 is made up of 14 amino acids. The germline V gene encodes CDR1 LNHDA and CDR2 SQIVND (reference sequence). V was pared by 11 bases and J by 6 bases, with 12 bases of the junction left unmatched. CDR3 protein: CAVKIGQGLNEQFF. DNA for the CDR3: TGTGCCGTCAAAATAGGACAGGGTCTCAATGAGCAGTTCTTC.

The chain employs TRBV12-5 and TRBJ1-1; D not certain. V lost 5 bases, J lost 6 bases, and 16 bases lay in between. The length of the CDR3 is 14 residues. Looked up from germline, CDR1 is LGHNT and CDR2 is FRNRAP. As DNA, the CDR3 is TGTGCTAGTGGTCCCGGGCCGGGAAGCGCTGAAGCTTTCTTT. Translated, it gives CASGPGPGSAEAFF.

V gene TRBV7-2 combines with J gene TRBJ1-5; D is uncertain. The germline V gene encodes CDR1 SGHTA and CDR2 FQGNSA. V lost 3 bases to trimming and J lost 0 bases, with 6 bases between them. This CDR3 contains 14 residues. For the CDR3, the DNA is TGTGCCAGCAGCTTTCAGTATAGCAATCAGCCCCAGCATTTT. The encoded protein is CASSFQYSNQPQHF.

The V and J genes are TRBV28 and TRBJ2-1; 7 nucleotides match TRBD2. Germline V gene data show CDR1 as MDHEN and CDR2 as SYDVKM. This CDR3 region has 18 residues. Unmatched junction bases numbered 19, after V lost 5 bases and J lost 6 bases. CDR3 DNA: TGTGCCAGCAGTGGTTTTCGGCGACTAGCTAGCTGGGGCAATGAGCAGTTCTTC. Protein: CASSGFRRLASWGNEQFF.

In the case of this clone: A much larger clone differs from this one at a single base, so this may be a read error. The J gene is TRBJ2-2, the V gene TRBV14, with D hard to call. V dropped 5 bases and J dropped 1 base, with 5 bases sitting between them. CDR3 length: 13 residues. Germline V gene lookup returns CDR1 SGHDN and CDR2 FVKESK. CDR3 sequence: CASSSQNTGELFF. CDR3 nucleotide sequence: TGTGCCAGCAGCTCACAGAACACCGGGGAGCTGTTTTTT.

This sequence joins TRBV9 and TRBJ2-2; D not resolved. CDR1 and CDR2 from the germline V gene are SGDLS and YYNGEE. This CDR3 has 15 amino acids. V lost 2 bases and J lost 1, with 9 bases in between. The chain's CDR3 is CASSVVGVNTGELFF. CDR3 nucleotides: TGTGCCAGCAGCGTTGTCGGTGTGAACACCGGGGAGCTGTTTTTT.

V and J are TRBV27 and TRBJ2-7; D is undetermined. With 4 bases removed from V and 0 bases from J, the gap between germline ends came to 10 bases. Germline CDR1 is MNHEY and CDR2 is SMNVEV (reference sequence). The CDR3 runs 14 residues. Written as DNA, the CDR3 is TGTGCCAGCAGTTGGAGTTCAAGCTCCTACGAGCAGTACGTC. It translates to CASSWSSSSYEQYV.

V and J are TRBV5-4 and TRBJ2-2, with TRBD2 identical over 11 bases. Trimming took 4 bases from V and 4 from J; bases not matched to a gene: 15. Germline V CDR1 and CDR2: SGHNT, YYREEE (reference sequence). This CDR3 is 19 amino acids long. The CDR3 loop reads CASSHGGVAGGPGTGELFF. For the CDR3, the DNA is TGTGCCAGCAGCCACGGAGGGGTAGCGGGAGGGCCGGGCACCGGGGAGCTGTTTTTT.

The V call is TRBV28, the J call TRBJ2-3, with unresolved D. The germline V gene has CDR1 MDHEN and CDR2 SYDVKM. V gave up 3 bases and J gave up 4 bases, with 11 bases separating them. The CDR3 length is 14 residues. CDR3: CASSLSQASDTQYF. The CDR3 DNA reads TGTGCCAGCAGTTTGTCGCAGGCGTCAGATACGCAGTATTTT.

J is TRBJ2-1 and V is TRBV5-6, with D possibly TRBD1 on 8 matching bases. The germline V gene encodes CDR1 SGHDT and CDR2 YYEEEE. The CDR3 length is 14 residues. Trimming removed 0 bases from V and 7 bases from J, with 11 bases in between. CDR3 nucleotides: TGTGCCAGCAGCTTGGTACAGGGGGGGAATGAGCAGTTCTTC. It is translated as CASSLVQGGNEQFF. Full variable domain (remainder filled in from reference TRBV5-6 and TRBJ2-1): DAGVTQSPTHLIKTRGQQVTLRCSPKSGHDTVSWYQQALGQGPQFIFQYYEEEERQRGNFPDRFSGHQFPNYSSELNVNALLLGDSALYLCASSLVQGGNEQFFGPGTRLTVL.

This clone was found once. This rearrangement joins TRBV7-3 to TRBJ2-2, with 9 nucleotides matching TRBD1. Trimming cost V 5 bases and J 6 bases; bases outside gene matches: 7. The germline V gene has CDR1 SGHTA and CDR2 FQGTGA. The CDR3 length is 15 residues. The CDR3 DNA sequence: TGTGCCAGCAGCCCCACAGGGGGCGGTTCCGGGGAGCTGTTTTTT. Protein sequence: CASSPTGGGSGELFF.

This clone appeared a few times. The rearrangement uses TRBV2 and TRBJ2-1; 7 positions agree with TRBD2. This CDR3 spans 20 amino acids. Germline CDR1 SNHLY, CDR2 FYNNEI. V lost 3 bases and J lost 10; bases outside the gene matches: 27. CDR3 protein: CASSDFGLLWRDYRPSEQFF. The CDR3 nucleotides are TGTGCCAGCAGTGATTTTGGTCTTTTATGGCGGGACTACCGGCCGTCGGAGCAGTTCTTC.

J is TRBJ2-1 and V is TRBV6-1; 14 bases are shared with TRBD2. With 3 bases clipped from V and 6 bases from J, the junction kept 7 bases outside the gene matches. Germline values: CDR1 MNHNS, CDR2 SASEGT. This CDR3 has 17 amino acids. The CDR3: CASSEVRGTSGSNEQFF. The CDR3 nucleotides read TGTGCCAGCAGTGAGGTTAGGGGGACTAGCGGGAGCAATGAGCAGTTCTTC.

CDR3 sequence: CASNGDRGTGELFF. In nucleotides, the CDR3 is TGTGCCAGCAACGGGGACAGGGGAACCGGGGAGCTGTTTTTT. V and J are TRBV27 and TRBJ2-2; 10 nucleotides line up with TRBD1. Germline V CDR1 and CDR2: MNHEY, SMNVEV (reference sequence). The CDR3 contains 14 residues. J lost 5 bases, V lost 7 bases, and 4 bases had no gene match.